A single sample is the source of the 15 T cell receptor beta chains below, sequenced in a study of blood T cell repertoires in COVID-19. TCRdb's copy holds only in-frame clones and misses some; the assay was immunoSEQ multiplex PCR. The table lists approximately 280,000 clones, approximately 84% of them singletons. Sequences were obtained from peripheral blood. Every receptor here comes from a human donor with COVID-19, enrolled during active disease. The donor label of this sample is uncertain.

V and J are TRBV11-2 and TRBJ1-1; D perhaps matches TRBD1 (5 bases). V lost 6 bases and J 3 bases, leaving 17 bases between the germline ends. CDR3 length: 15 residues. Germline values: CDR1 SGHAT, CDR2 FQNNGV. DNA of the CDR3: TGTGCCAGCAGTCTCGCGGCAGGGTGGGACACTGAAGCTTTCTTT. Its protein is CASSLAAGWDTEAFF. The full variable domain, its missing parts supplied by reference TRBV11-2 and TRBJ1-1, is EAGVAQSPRYKIIEKRQSVAFWCNPISGHATLYWYQQILGQGPKLLIQFQNNGVVDDSQLPKDRFSAERLKGVDSTLKIQPAKLEDSAVYLCASSLAAGWDTEAFFGQGTRLTVV.

The chain couples TRBV6-5 to TRBJ1-1; weak D call: TRBD1 (5 bases). Germline loops: CDR1 MNHEY, CDR2 SVGAGI. CDR3 length: 16 residues. Trimming took 0 bases from V and 1 from J, leaving 12 bases between them. The CDR3 protein is CASSYSPSGWNTEAFF. The CDR3 DNA reads TGTGCCAGCAGTTACTCGCCTTCAGGGTGGAACACTGAAGCTTTCTTT.

In DNA form, the CDR3 reads TGTGCCAGCAGGGAAGGGGGACAGGGTTCAGGAAACACCATATATTTT. Translated: CASREGGQGSGNTIYF. The chain carries TRBV28 and TRBJ1-3, with 9 bases identical to TRBD1. The CDR3 totals 16 residues. V lost 6 bases to trimming and J lost 4 bases; unmatched junction nucleotides: 10. Germline lookup yields CDR1 MDHEN and CDR2 SYDVKM.

This clone was seen only a few times. V and J are TRBV2 and TRBJ1-5; 7 bases agree with TRBD1. The CDR3 has 13 amino acids. Germline V gene data show CDR1 as SNHLY and CDR2 as FYNNEI. With V trimmed by 7 bases and J by 2 bases, 2 bases remained unmatched. The CDR3 is CASNTGGNQPQHF. The CDR3 bases are TGTGCCAGCAATACAGGGGGCAATCAGCCCCAGCATTTT. The variable domain in full, with the rest retrieved from reference TRBV2 and TRBJ1-5, is EPEVTQTPSHQVTQMGQEVILRCVPISNHLYFYWYRQILGQKVEFLVSFYNNEISEKSEIFDDQFSVERPDGSNFTLKIRSTKLEDSAMYFCASNTGGNQPQHFGDGTRLSIL.

V is TRBV19 and J is TRBJ2-2; a possible D gene is TRBD1 (6 bases). Trimming removed 5 bases from V and 2 bases from J, with 9 bases in between. CDR1 LNHDA and CDR2 SQIVND come from the germline V gene (reference sequence). This CDR3 is 14 amino acids long. The CDR3 loop reads CASSPGQNTGELFF. CDR3 coding DNA: TGTGCCAGTAGTCCGGGACAAAACACCGGGGAGCTGTTTTTT.

The chain links TRBV16 to TRBJ1-1; possible D gene TRBD1, 6 bases. CDR3 length equals 14 residues. Germline values: CDR1 KGHSY, CDR2 FQNENV. Trimming shortened V by 2 bases and J by 4 bases, and 11 bases separated the two germline ends. Written as DNA, the CDR3 is TGTGCCAGCAGCCAAATCAGGGGTTTCACTGAAGCTTTCTTT. Its translation is CASSQIRGFTEAFF.

The rearrangement joins TRBV19 to TRBJ1-3; 11 bases fit TRBD1. The CDR3 runs 15 residues. After removal of 7 bases from V and 2 bases from J, the junction contained 4 bases not matched to a gene. CDR1 and CDR2 (germline): LNHDA, SQIVND (reference sequence). For the CDR3, the DNA is TGTGCCAGTATGAGGACAGGGGGCGCTGGAAACACCATATATTTT. Protein product: CASMRTGGAGNTIYF.

V and J are TRBV7-2 and TRBJ2-7; 9 positions agree with TRBD1. V shed 1 base and J 2 bases; nucleotides not matched to a gene: 3. CDR3 length: 15 amino acids. The germline V gene encodes CDR1 SGHTA and CDR2 FQGNSA. This chain's CDR3 is CASSLDRGLTYEQYF. The CDR3 DNA is TGTGCCAGCAGCTTAGACAGGGGGCTTACCTACGAGCAGTACTTC.

The chain carries TRBV7-9 and TRBJ1-1; D not resolved. Germline V gene data show CDR1 as SEHNR and CDR2 as FQNEAQ (reference sequence). This CDR3 has 11 amino acids. V lost 3 bases, J lost 7 bases, and 6 bases lay in between. CDR3 sequence: CASSFQIEAFF. The CDR3 DNA follows: TGTGCCAGCAGCTTTCAAATTGAAGCTTTCTTT.

The chain is built from TRBV19 and TRBJ1-3; D call uncertain. The CDR3 has 13 amino acids. CDR1 and CDR2 from the germline V gene are LNHDA and SQIVND (reference sequence). Trimming took 6 bases from V and 2 from J, leaving 8 bases between them. This CDR3 reads CASSRSTGNTIYF. The CDR3 nucleotides are TGTGCCAGTAGCAGAAGTACTGGAAACACCATATATTTT.

The V call is TRBV4-3, the J call TRBJ1-5; D is unclear. The CDR3 loop spans 13 amino acids. Per germline, CDR1 LGHNA and CDR2 YSLEER. The V end was cut by 2 bases, the J end by 4 bases, with 6 bases between. CDR3 protein: CASSQSVNQPQHF. CDR3 sequence (DNA): TGCGCCAGCAGCCAAAGCGTTAATCAGCCCCAGCATTTT.

The chain joins TRBV5-1 to TRBJ2-7; 10 bases line up with TRBD1. V gave up 0 bases and J gave up 5 bases; unmatched junction bases: 5. The CDR3 sequence is 15 residues long. Germline V gene sequence: CDR1 SGHRS, CDR2 YFSETQ. The CDR3 DNA is TGCGCCAGCAGCTTGGAGGACAGGGGGAGGCACGAGCAGTACTTC. Its translation is CASSLEDRGRHEQYF.

The chain employs TRBV6-1 and TRBJ2-3, with TRBD1 matching over 7 bases. Trimming cost V 2 bases and J 0 bases; bases outside gene matches: 14. The CDR3 covers 19 residues. The germline V gene encodes CDR1 MNHNS and CDR2 SASEGT. CDR3 amino acids: CASSEIRTKTGKSTDTQYF. DNA of the CDR3: TGTGCCAGCAGTGAAATACGGACCAAGACAGGGAAGAGCACAGATACGCAGTATTTT.

J is TRBJ2-7 and V is TRBV28, with 11 bases that match TRBD1. The junction had 6 bases not matched to a gene; V was cut back by 6 bases and J by 2 bases. This CDR3 has 15 amino acids. CDR1 MDHEN and CDR2 SYDVKM come from the germline V gene. In DNA form, the CDR3 reads TGTGCCAGCAGGCTTGGGGGACAGGGGGCCTACGAGCAGTACTTC. Residues: CASRLGGQGAYEQYF.

The chain links TRBV5-1 to TRBJ2-2; maybe TRBD2 (5 bases). The V end lost 7 bases, the J end lost 5 bases, and 18 bases lay between the germline ends. The CDR3 extends over 15 amino acids. Germline CDR1 reads SGHRS; CDR2 reads YFSETQ. DNA for the CDR3: TGCGCCAGCGCTCGGAGCGGCCGAGGGACCGGGGAGCTGTTTTTT. It is translated as CASARSGRGTGELFF.